This T cell receptor beta chain was sequenced during a study of blood T cell repertoires in COVID-19. This clone was seen once. Only in-frame clones appear in the TCRdb table, and some are missing; sequencing was by immunoSEQ multiplex PCR. This sample has over 300,000 clones, with 85% to 90% found just once. Sequenced sample: peripheral blood. The receptor was isolated from a young man with active or convalescent COVID-19.

The CDR3 spells CAIRGLLETQYF. The CDR3 coding sequence is TGTGCCATCAGGGGACTCCTAGAGACCCAGTACTTC. The V call is TRBV10-3, the J call TRBJ2-5, with D possibly being TRBD2 (6 bases). The germline CDR1 and CDR2 sequences are ENHRY and SYGVKD. This CDR3 contains 12 residues. V was cut by 6 bases and J by 4 bases, with 9 bases left in between.